The 30 T cell receptor beta chains listed next were all sequenced from one sample in a study of cytomegalovirus exposure and HLA in healthy donors. Primers included in the PCR were 60 Vbeta and 13 Jbeta primers. Assay used: immunoSEQ multiplex PCR; TCRdb lists only in-frame clones, some missing. The sample yields 110,000 to 150,000 clones, about 80% seen once. The sequencing sample was made of PBMCs. The origin of the receptors is a male donor in good health and CMV-seronegative.

V is TRBV9 and J is TRBJ2-5, with 10 bases matching TRBD1. The V segment lost 3 bases and the J segment 2 bases; nucleotides outside the gene matches: 4. Germline CDR1 SGDLS, CDR2 YYNGEE. CDR3 length equals 15 residues. The CDR3 loop reads CASSGRTGGQETQYF. DNA of the CDR3: TGTGCCAGCAGCGGTAGGACAGGGGGACAAGAGACCCAGTACTTC.

The rearrangement links TRBV6-5 to TRBJ1-2; a weak D match, TRBD1 (6 bases). V lost 7 bases, J lost 1 base, and 10 bases lay in between. The CDR3 length is 13 residues. Germline V lookup: CDR1 MNHEY, CDR2 SVGAGI. The DNA for the CDR3 is TGTGCCAGCACACAAGGGGGTAACTATGGCTACACCTTC. As protein: CASTQGGNYGYTF.

This sequence joins TRBV28 and TRBJ1-1; D is possibly TRBD1 (5 bases). The germline V gene has CDR1 MDHEN and CDR2 SYDVKM. This CDR3 has 15 residues. The ends were cut back, 8 bases at V and 1 base at J, with 17 bases in the middle. This chain's CDR3 is CASLARAKQNTEAFF. CDR3 nucleotides: TGTGCCAGCTTGGCCAGGGCTAAGCAGAACACTGAAGCTTTCTTT.

Only one count was recorded for this clone. J is TRBJ1-2 and V is TRBV5-6; 7 bases fit TRBD1. The CDR3 has 15 residues. The V segment lost 4 bases and the J segment 0 bases; nucleotides outside the gene matches: 6. Germline V lookup: CDR1 SGHDT, CDR2 YYEEEE. DNA of the CDR3: TGTGCCAGCAGCCGGGGACAGACAGCTAACTATGGCTACACCTTC. It codes for CASSRGQTANYGYTF.

V is TRBV5-8 and J is TRBJ1-1, with TRBD1 identical over 8 bases. After removal of 4 bases from V and 10 bases from J, the junction contained 12 bases not matched to a gene. The CDR3 extends over 14 amino acids. Germline V lookup: CDR1 SGHTS, CDR2 YDEGEE. CDR3 DNA: TGTGCCAGCAGCCTAGACAGGGGTCGGGAGGTAGCTTTCTTT. It is translated as CASSLDRGREVAFF. The variable domain in full, with the rest retrieved from reference TRBV5-8 and TRBJ1-1, is EAGVTQSPTHLIKTRGQQATLRCSPISGHTSVYWYQQALGLGLQFLLWYDEGEERNRGNFPPRFSGRQFPNYSSELNVNALELEDSALYLCASSLDRGREVAFFGQGTRLTVV.

This chain links TRBV28 with TRBJ2-7, with TRBD1 identical over 7 bases. Per germline, CDR1 MDHEN and CDR2 SYDVKM. This CDR3 comprises 15 residues. V lost 3 bases, J lost 2 bases, and 7 bases stayed unmatched. Here the CDR3 DNA reads TGTGCCAGCAGTTTCGGGACAGCTACCGCCTACGAGCAGTACTTC. It translates to CASSFGTATAYEQYF. Together with reference TRBV28 and TRBJ2-7, the CDR3 gives the full variable domain: DVKVTQSSRYLVKRTGEKVFLECVQDMDHENMFWYRQDPGLGLRLIYFSYDVKMKEKGDIPEGYSVSREKKERFSLILESASTNQTSMYLCASSFGTATAYEQYFGPGTRLTVT.

The rearrangement joins TRBV7-2 to TRBJ2-6; 9 bases map to TRBD1. The V gene's germline CDR1 is SGHTA and CDR2 FQGNSA. The CDR3 consists of 19 residues. With V trimmed by 5 bases and J by 0 bases, 11 bases remained unmatched. CDR3 sequence (DNA): TGTGCCAGCAGCACACCCTCCGGGACAGGGTTCTCTGGGGCCAACGTCCTGACTTTC. The encoded protein is CASSTPSGTGFSGANVLTF.

V is TRBV11-1 and J is TRBJ2-3; weak D call: TRBD1 (6 bases). Trimming cost V 1 base and J 6 bases, with 17 bases left between them. Per the germline V gene, CDR1 is SGHAT and CDR2 is FQDESV (reference sequence). CDR3 length: 16 residues. The CDR3 nucleotides read TGTGCCAGCAGCTTAGGGGGCGGGTGGGGGCGTGATACGCAGTATTTT. Its translation is CASSLGGGWGRDTQYF.

The rearrangement joins TRBV20-1 to TRBJ2-7, with D maybe TRBD2 (6 bases). This CDR3 spans 11 amino acids. Germline CDR1 DFQATT, CDR2 SNEGSKA (reference sequence). Trimming removed 5 bases at V and 4 bases at J, with 9 bases between. DNA of the CDR3: TGCAGTGCTGGCCGGGGGTACGAGCAGTACTTC. This encodes CSAGRGYEQYF.

The V call is TRBV7-2, the J call TRBJ2-3; unclear D gene. The germline CDR1 and CDR2 sequences are SGHTA and FQGNSA. This CDR3 contains 14 residues. The V gene lost 7 bases and the J gene lost 4 bases, with 15 bases spanning the gap. CDR3 protein: CASNPWYYSDTQYF. The CDR3 region has the DNA TGTGCCAGCAACCCTTGGTACTACTCAGATACGCAGTATTTT.

The CDR3 DNA reads TGTGCCACGAAATTGGCGGGAGAGGGGACTGAAGCTTTCTTT. Translating it yields CATKLAGEGTEAFF. The chain has TRBV19 and TRBJ1-1, with a tentative D call TRBD1 (5 bases). Germline assignment: CDR1 LNHDA and CDR2 SQIVND (reference sequence). The CDR3 contains 14 residues. The germline V and J ends were trimmed by 10 bases and 5 bases, with 20 bases remaining between them.

V usage is TRBV19 and J usage is TRBJ2-3; TRBD2 agrees at 8 bases. V lost 1 base and J lost 0; bases outside the gene matches: 3. The CDR3 consists of 16 residues. Germline lookup yields CDR1 LNHDA and CDR2 SQIVND (reference sequence). CDR3 sequence (DNA): TGTGCCAGTAGTATAGCAGCGGGAGCTAGCACAGATACGCAGTATTTT. Protein: CASSIAAGASTDTQYF.

V and J are TRBV7-6 and TRBJ2-7, with 10 bases identical to TRBD2. CDR1 is SGHVS, CDR2 FNYEAQ, per germline. The V segment lost 5 bases and the J segment 5 bases; nucleotides outside the gene matches: 6. The CDR3 sequence is 14 residues long. The CDR3 nucleotides read TGTGCCAGCAGCCTGAGCGGGGGGGCCGACGAGCAGTACTTC. Protein product: CASSLSGGADEQYF.

This sequence joins TRBV7-7 and TRBJ2-2, with D possibly TRBD2 on 7 matching bases. The CDR3 extends over 13 amino acids. V gave up 6 bases and J gave up 5 bases, with 10 bases separating them. Germline values: CDR1 SSHAT, CDR2 FNYEAQ (reference sequence). CDR3 in amino acids: CASRGGGTGELFF. DNA of the CDR3: TGTGCCAGCAGGGGAGGGGGGACCGGGGAGCTGTTTTTT.

The chain links TRBV6-6 to TRBJ1-6; maybe TRBD1 (6 bases). V was pared by 0 bases and J by 6 bases, with 12 bases between. This CDR3 region has 16 residues. CDR1 and CDR2 from the germline V gene are MNHNY and SVGAGI (reference sequence). The CDR3 is CASSYSSGAGNSPLHF. In DNA, the CDR3 is TGTGCCAGCAGTTACTCTTCAGGGGCAGGTAATTCACCCCTCCACTTT.

This chain connects TRBV11-1 to TRBJ2-3; possible D gene TRBD1, 5 bases. Trimming shortened V by 2 bases and J by 2 bases, and 14 bases separated the two germline ends. The CDR3 sequence is 16 residues long. CDR1 is SGHAT and CDR2 is FQDESV in the germline V gene (reference sequence). Written as DNA, the CDR3 is TGTGCCAGCAGCTTAAGTAGGAGACAGTTCACAGATACGCAGTATTTT. Its translation is CASSLSRRQFTDTQYF.

This clone is a singleton in its sample. This sample also contains other DNA sequences that code for the same CDR3. The chain carries TRBV30 and TRBJ2-5; D unclear. CDR1 is GTSNPN, CDR2 SVGIG, per germline (reference sequence). Trimming took off 5 bases at V and 5 bases at J, with 9 bases between the two ends. CDR3 length: 11 residues. In DNA, the CDR3 is TGTGCCTGGGCCCTCCGGGAGACCCAGTACTTC. Its protein is CAWALRETQYF. The complete variable domain, with remaining parts taken from reference TRBV30 and TRBJ2-5, reads SQTIHQWPATLVQPVGSPLSLECTVEGTSNPNLYWYRQAAGRGLQLLFYSVGIGQISSEVPQNLSASRPQDRQFILSSKKLLLSDSGFYLCAWALRETQYFGPGTRLLVL.

The chain is built from TRBV19 and TRBJ2-7, with D possibly TRBD2 on 6 matching bases. The CDR3 length is 14 residues. Germline V CDR1 and CDR2: LNHDA, SQIVND (reference sequence). V was trimmed by 5 bases and J by 1 base, leaving 12 bases between them. CDR3 sequence reads: CASSYGGRSYEQYF. The CDR3 DNA follows: TGTGCCAGTAGTTATGGAGGGAGGTCCTACGAGCAGTACTTC.

This clone showed up just once. The junction departs from the called germline gene at one end, perhaps through a read error. The chain couples TRBV10-3 to TRBJ1-2, with D tentatively TRBD1 (6 bases). The CDR3 spans 13 residues. Germline V CDR1 and CDR2: ENHRY, SYGVKD. The CDR3 DNA reads as TGTGTCATCAGTGACGACAGGACCTATGGCTACACCTTC. Amino acid sequence: CVISDDRTYGYTF.

This clone has just one count. The chain combines TRBV5-4 with TRBJ1-4, with D hard to call. CDR3 length equals 16 residues. Germline V gives CDR1 SGHNT, CDR2 YYREEE (reference sequence). V was shortened by 3 bases and J by 1 base, with 13 bases between the two germline ends. The CDR3 sequence: CASSSAGFGTNEKLFF. The CDR3 DNA reads TGTGCCAGCAGCTCGGCGGGGTTTGGAACTAATGAAAAACTGTTTTTT.

The chain has TRBV7-9 and TRBJ1-2; the D gene is possibly TRBD1 (6 bases). Germline V gene data show CDR1 as SEHNR and CDR2 as FQNEAQ (reference sequence). This CDR3 spans 14 amino acids. Trimming took off 8 bases at V and 1 base at J, with 14 bases between the two ends. The CDR3 nucleotides are TGTGCCAGCCATAGACAGGCATTTAACTATGGCTACACCTTC. It specifies CASHRQAFNYGYTF.

The rearrangement uses TRBV27 and TRBJ2-7; 7 bases align to TRBD1. The CDR3 runs to 15 residues. Germline V lookup: CDR1 MNHEY, CDR2 SMNVEV (reference sequence). With V trimmed by 2 bases and J by 1 base, 5 bases remained unmatched. This chain's CDR3 is CASSLKTGWSYEQYF. The CDR3 DNA follows: TGTGCCAGCAGTTTAAAGACAGGGTGGTCCTACGAGCAGTACTTC.

The chain is built from TRBV7-9 and TRBJ2-7; D possibly corresponds to TRBD1 (6 bases). CDR1 and CDR2 from the germline V gene are SEHNR and FQNEAQ (reference sequence). This CDR3 is 12 amino acids long. Trimming took 5 bases from V and 5 from J, leaving 10 bases between them. CDR3 sequence (DNA): TGTGCCAGCAGCATTAGACAGGACGAGCAGTACTTC. Protein sequence: CASSIRQDEQYF.

This chain connects TRBV5-8 to TRBJ2-5; 8 bases line up with TRBD1. This CDR3 region has 14 residues. Looked up from germline, CDR1 is SGHTS and CDR2 is YDEGEE. V dropped 4 bases and J dropped 5; count of bases not matched to a gene: 7. Here the CDR3 DNA reads TGTGCCAGCAGCCACCAGGGGGCTCAGGAGACCCAGTACTTC. It is translated as CASSHQGAQETQYF.

The table lists this clone with a count of one. The junction and the germline gene differ at one end; a read error may be behind it. The rearrangement links TRBV6-5 to TRBJ1-3; D perhaps matches TRBD1 (6 bases). In germline, CDR1 is MNHEY, CDR2 SVGAGI. This CDR3 spans 16 amino acids. The CDR3 loop reads CASSYSLGAVGDTIYF. CDR3 bases: TGTGCCAGCAGTTACTCGCTGGGGGCTGTTGGAGACACCATATATTTT.

The J gene is TRBJ1-3, the V gene TRBV11-2; D uncertain. The CDR3 consists of 15 residues. Germline V gene data show CDR1 as SGHAT and CDR2 as FQNNGV. V was pared by 0 bases and J by 2 bases, with 8 bases between. CDR3 sequence (DNA): TGTGCCAGCAGCTTAGAGGGCAGGCCTGGAAACACCATATATTTT. It yields the protein CASSLEGRPGNTIYF.

V gene TRBV5-1 combines with J gene TRBJ1-1; D gene uncertain. Germline values: CDR1 SGHRS, CDR2 YFSETQ. This CDR3 is built from 12 residues. Trimming removed 4 bases from V and 4 bases from J, with 8 bases in between. The CDR3 reads CASSEGTTEAFF. For the CDR3, the DNA is TGCGCCAGCAGCGAGGGAACCACTGAAGCTTTCTTT.

The chain employs TRBV9 and TRBJ2-1, with unresolved D. Trimming removed 2 bases from V and 0 bases from J, with 12 bases in between. In germline, CDR1 is SGDLS, CDR2 YYNGEE. The CDR3 runs 16 residues. The DNA for the CDR3 is TGTGCCAGCAGCGTGTACTACCTAAGCTCCTACAATGAGCAGTTCTTC. Amino acids: CASSVYYLSSYNEQFF.

This clone was seen once. This sequence joins TRBV4-1 and TRBJ1-1; no clear D gene. Per the germline V gene, CDR1 is MGHRA and CDR2 is YSYEKL. V was pared by 1 base and J by 1 base, with 10 bases between. The CDR3 contains 15 residues. CDR3 amino acids: CASSQGLAENTEAFF. The CDR3 DNA reads as TGCGCCAGCAGCCAAGGGTTGGCGGAGAACACTGAAGCTTTCTTT.

V is TRBV27 and J is TRBJ1-1; 9 bases match TRBD1. This CDR3 region has 14 residues. The J segment lost 6 bases and the V segment lost 5 bases, leaving 7 bases of the junction unmatched. CDR1 is MNHEY, CDR2 SMNVEV, per germline (reference sequence). In DNA form, the CDR3 reads TGTGCCAGCAGTCACAGGGGGCGAGGATCTGAAGCTTTCTTT. Translated: CASSHRGRGSEAFF.